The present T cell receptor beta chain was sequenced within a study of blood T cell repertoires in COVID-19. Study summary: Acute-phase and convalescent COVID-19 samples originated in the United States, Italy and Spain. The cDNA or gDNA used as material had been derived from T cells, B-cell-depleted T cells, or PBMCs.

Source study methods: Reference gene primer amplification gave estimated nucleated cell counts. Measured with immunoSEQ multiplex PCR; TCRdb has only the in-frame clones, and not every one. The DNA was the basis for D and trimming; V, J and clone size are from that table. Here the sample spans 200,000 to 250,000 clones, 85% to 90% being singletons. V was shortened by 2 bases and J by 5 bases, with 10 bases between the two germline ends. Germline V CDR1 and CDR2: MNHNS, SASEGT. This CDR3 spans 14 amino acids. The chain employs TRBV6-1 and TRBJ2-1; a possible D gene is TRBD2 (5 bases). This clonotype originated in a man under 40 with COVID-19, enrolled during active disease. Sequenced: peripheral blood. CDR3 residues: CASSEWGVHNEQFF. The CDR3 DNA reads TGTGCCAGCAGTGAATGGGGAGTTCACAATGAGCAGTTCTTC.